The 6 T cell receptor beta chains reported below all come from one sample, sequenced in a study of blood T cells in healthy people across ages. Using a J-beta primer mix together with a sample-barcoded 5' primer, a second PCR was run for roughly 7 to 12 cycles. TCRdb re-called the 5' RACE reads through MiXCR, storing one row per CDR3 protein. Among more than 1,400,000 distinct CDR3 sequences listed, 42% were seen once. The sample comprised blood. The receptors were gathered from a young woman in good health.

This chain links TRBV13 with TRBJ2-2; 9 bases match TRBD1. V shed 0 bases, J shed 4 bases, and the junction held 9 bases outside the gene matches. The CDR3 has 18 residues. Germline V gene lookup returns CDR1 PRHDT and CDR2 FYEKMQ (reference sequence). This chain's CDR3 is CASSLGQGTGIFTGELFF. The DNA for the CDR3 is TGTGCCAGCAGCTTAGGCCAAGGGACAGGGATTTTCACCGGGGAGCTGTTTTTT.

The CDR3 nucleotides read TGCAGCGTTGAAGGTCGGGGGCTGATCTATGGCTACACCTTC. Its protein product is CSVEGRGLIYGYTF. The chain links TRBV29-1 to TRBJ1-2, with D tentatively TRBD1 (6 bases). Germline loops: CDR1 SQVTM, CDR2 ANQGSEA. V lost 1 base, J lost 4 bases, and 13 bases lay in between. The CDR3 loop spans 14 amino acids.

This clonotype came up a few times. The genes are TRBV7-2 and TRBJ1-2, with TRBD1 matching over 7 bases. J lost 2 bases, V lost 4 bases, and 16 bases had no gene match. Per the germline V gene, CDR1 is SGHTA and CDR2 is FQGNSA. The CDR3 sequence is 18 residues long. The CDR3 loop reads CASSSRRKTGYGNYGYTF. In DNA, the CDR3 is TGTGCCAGCAGCTCCCGAAGAAAGACAGGGTACGGGAACTATGGCTACACCTTC.

This clonotype came up once. J is TRBJ2-2 and V is TRBV6-6, with 11 positions matching TRBD2. V trimming: 10 bases; J trimming: 0 bases; junction bases outside the gene matches: 4. The germline V gene has CDR1 MNHNY and CDR2 SVGAGI (reference sequence). The CDR3 length is 15 residues. CDR3 DNA: TGTGCCACGCTAGCGGGGGGCTCGAACACCGGGGAGCTGTTTTTT. Translating it yields CATLAGGSNTGELFF.

The chain links TRBV11-1 to TRBJ2-3; no definite D call. The CDR3 is made up of 15 amino acids. Germline V gene sequence: CDR1 SGHAT, CDR2 FQDESV (reference sequence). V lost 6 bases and J 0 bases, leaving 13 bases between the germline ends. CDR3 residues: CASSRDWSSTDTQYF. The CDR3, as DNA: TGTGCCAGCAGTCGAGACTGGTCTAGCACAGATACGCAGTATTTT.

This clonotype was counted a single time. The chain has TRBV7-9 and TRBJ2-1; the D gene could be TRBD1 or TRBD2 (7 bases each). V lost 8 bases to trimming and J lost 3 bases, with 14 bases between them. In germline, CDR1 is SEHNR, CDR2 FQNEAQ (reference sequence). The CDR3 runs to 14 residues. This CDR3 reads CASFQGGNYNEQFF. The CDR3 DNA sequence: TGTGCCAGCTTTCAGGGGGGGAACTACAATGAGCAGTTCTTC.